The clone carrying this T cell receptor beta chain was counted between two and nine times. Antigen: not known. With a J-beta primer mix and a sample-barcoded 5' primer, a second PCR ran roughly 6 to 11 cycles. Tags on each cDNA molecule came from a template-switch adaptor with 12 random nucleotides. TCRdb reanalysed the 5' RACE reads using MiXCR and keeps one entry per CDR3 protein. The table shows some 690,000 distinct CDR3 sequences, with 22% occurring only once. This CDR3 region has 15 residues. V was trimmed by 4 bases and J by 3 bases, leaving 14 bases between them. The V gene's germline CDR1 is SNHLY and CDR2 FYNNEI. This sample stems from a study of blood T cells in healthy people across ages. Findings of the study overall: With naive T cell percentage, TCR beta diversity showed a strong correlation. TCR beta diversity, measured per million T cells, fell in a roughly linear way with age.

Sequencing input: blood. This chain uses TRBV2 with TRBJ2-3; D is possibly TRBD2 (5 bases). This clonotype was sampled from a man in his 70s in good health. CDR3 in amino acids: CASSVNGGPTDTQYF. The CDR3 DNA follows: TGTGCCAGCAGTGTTAACGGAGGCCCGACAGATACGCAGTATTTT.